This T cell receptor (beta chain) was documented in a study of shared clonotypes between healthy human individuals. On the study more broadly: The cohort had two women and a few men, ages 18 to 49. For every donor, three CD4 naive, three CD4 memory, two CD8 naive and one CD8 memory plates were used.

This clone was recorded once. What it binds is unknown. Trimming stripped 7 bases from V and 3 bases from J, with 12 bases between. Germline loops: CDR1 MNHEY, CDR2 SVGAGI. The CDR3 is 13 residues long. Profiled with immunoSEQ multiplex PCR; TCRdb holds only in-frame clones, not every one. The table records roughly 2.2 million clones, roughly 92% of them present only once. Findings of the study overall: Non-shared clonotypes displayed generation probabilities falling below those of clonotypes present in all four donors. In the sorted subsets, rarefaction showed sequencing was incomplete despite large depth.

The TCR sequence derives from a man between 18 and 35 years old in good health. Some clones in this sample may be carry-over from other donors' samples. Sequenced material: naive CD4+ T cells from PBMCs. Subset defined: CD45RA+ positively selected. The V call is TRBV6-5, the J call TRBJ1-1; no clear D gene. DNA of the CDR3: TGTGCCAGCATGGGCACGTTGGACACTGAAGCTTTCTTT. Its translation: CASMGTLDTEAFF.